This TCR beta chain is drawn from a study of blood T cell repertoires in COVID-19. Study-wide context: The study drew acute and convalescent COVID-19 samples from the United States, Italy and Spain.

Libraries were prepared by immunoSEQ multiplex PCR; TCRdb keeps only in-frame clonotypes and omits some of them. The repertoire holds about 190,000 clones, with roughly 78% as singletons. CDR3 length equals 14 residues. V lost 0 bases and J lost 0, with 3 bases in between. CDR1 and CDR2 (germline): SGHNT, YYREEE (reference sequence). This clone has a handful of counts. V gene TRBV5-4 combines with J gene TRBJ1-4; D is undetermined. This TCR was recovered from an elderly woman with active or convalescent COVID-19. The sequenced material came from peripheral blood. The CDR3, as DNA: TGTGCCAGCAGCTTGGCTGCAACTAATGAAAAACTGTTTTTT. It encodes CASSLAATNEKLFF.